The rows below give T cell receptor beta chains drawn from one sample of a study of T cells after yellow fever vaccination. TCRdb itself ran the 5' RACE reads through MiXCR, one entry per CDR3 protein. The table lists around 250,000 distinct CDR3 sequences, less than 8.5% of them singletons, with approximately 0.85% in the top ten. The sample was CD4+ T cells sorted from PBMCs, taken 15 days after the yellow fever booster vaccination. These receptors were obtained from a man aged 25-45 years who received the YFV17D yellow fever vaccine. Each CDR3 is given with its conserved first and last residue.

V,CDR3
TRBV20-1,CSARNTDTQYF
TRBV5-4,CASSIGQEWTEAFF
TRBV27,CAIPGLADRDVYKGDYNEQFF
TRBV29-1,CSADRGPITDTQYF
TRBV5-1,CASSHGVARETQYF
TRBV24-1,CATSTPASSGANVLTF
TRBV5-6,CASSSGLEPDTQYF
TRBV18,CASSPLGVAGVHYEQYF
TRBV6-4,CASSKDGTSGSGEQFF
TRBV20-1,CSAKSADSRSYNEQFF
TRBV10-3,CAISEILIEQFF
TRBV7-2,CASSLANQPQHF
TRBV12-3/TRBV12-4,CASRTGGENSPLHF
TRBV15,CATSSPGGTDTQYF
TRBV12-3/TRBV12-4,CASSLSFSYNSPLHF
TRBV7-2,CASSRTGKSDTQYF
TRBV14,CASSLRTSGSIGETQYF
TRBV20-1,CSAHSTRWNTGELFF
TRBV20-1,CSAPYGGAGPGAQFF
TRBV7-8,CASSLATSGRRETQYF
TRBV4-3,CASSQEIVLGTQYF
TRBV6-2/TRBV6-3,CASSSQPYEQYF
TRBV5-1,CASSFSSAGNEQFF
TRBV10-1,CASSAGQGAKNIQYF
TRBV6-5,CASSYEGEQYF